This T cell receptor beta chain was recorded in a study of a mutant IDH1 vaccine in newly diagnosed glioma. Study overall: The therapy given earlier, which was standard therapy, consisted of radiotherapy, temozolomide, or both, and most of the patients received both.

Study-level results: The authors found pseudoprogression apparently unrelated to changes in top peripheral T cell clonotypes.

For this clone: Its antigen is undetermined.

Time point of the sample: week 23, last vaccination. Doses comprised 300 ug of mutant IDH1 20-mer peptide each, plus topical imiquimod. The CDR3 totals 15 residues. Germline lookup yields CDR1 SGDLS and CDR2 YYNGEE. Trimming removed 1 base at V and 0 bases at J, with 8 bases between. Assay: immunoSEQ multiplex PCR; the TCRdb copy retains only in-frame clones and omits some. This table has approximately 79,000 clones, 85% to 90% appearing once. This material consisted of PBMCs, taken from a glioma patient whose treatment included an IDH1 peptide vaccine. The chain uses TRBV9 and TRBJ1-5; D uncertain. This sequence originates from a woman between 45 and 65 years old with glioma. Written as DNA, the CDR3 is TGTGCCAGCAGCGTATCAGGAGCTAGCAATCAGCCCCAGCATTTT. It is translated as CASSVSGASNQPQHF. The full variable domain, in which reference TRBV9 and TRBJ1-5 provide the parts outside the CDR3, is DSGVTQTPKHLITATGQRVTLRCSPRSGDLSVYWYQQSLDQGLQFLIQYYNGEERAKGNILERFSAQQFPDLHSELNLSSLELGDSALYFCASSVSGASNQPQHFGDGTRLSIL.